The 17 T cell receptor beta chains given below trace back to one sample, sequenced in a study of radiotherapy plus CTLA-4 blockade in lung cancer. TCRdb's table, derived via immunoSEQ multiplex PCR, lists solely in-frame clones and lacks some. The table shows fewer than 75,000 clones, with around 87% occurring only once. The sample was peripheral blood, taken from a patient treated with radiotherapy plus ipilimumab. The receptor source for this set is a human donor with non-small cell lung cancer that progressed on radiotherapy plus ipilimumab.

This chain joins TRBV29-1 and TRBJ1-3; possibly TRBD1 for D (5 bases). Germline assignment: CDR1 SQVTM and CDR2 ANQGSEA. V gave up 5 bases and J gave up 4 bases, with 15 bases separating them. There are 14 residues in the CDR3. CDR3 coding DNA: TGCAGCGTTAGCCTGTCAGGGTTCGGAAACACCATATATTTT. The encoded protein is CSVSLSGFGNTIYF.

The chain combines TRBV7-9 with TRBJ1-4; D perhaps matches TRBD1 (5 bases). The CDR3 loop spans 13 amino acids. Between the trimmed V and J ends, which lost 0 bases and 10 bases, there was a span of 9 bases. The germline V gene encodes CDR1 SEHNR and CDR2 FQNEAQ (reference sequence). CDR3 in amino acids: CASSLAGDGKLFF. DNA for the CDR3: TGTGCCAGCAGCTTAGCCGGGGACGGAAAACTGTTTTTT.

The V call is TRBV2, the J call TRBJ1-1, with 7 bases matching TRBD1. V lost 8 bases, J lost 3 bases, and 6 bases stayed unmatched. Germline CDR1 reads SNHLY; CDR2 reads FYNNEI. This CDR3 has 13 amino acids. The CDR3 spells CASGGDSYTEAFF. The CDR3 DNA reads as TGTGCCAGCGGCGGGGACAGCTACACTGAAGCTTTCTTT.

The V call is TRBV4-1, the J call TRBJ2-1; D remains unclear. CDR1 and CDR2 from the germline V gene are MGHRA and YSYEKL. The CDR3 consists of 14 residues. V shed 5 bases and J shed 6 bases, with 14 bases lying between them. The CDR3 DNA is TGCGCCAGCAGCGCCCCCTCTAGAGCCAATGAGCAGTTCTTC. Protein product: CASSAPSRANEQFF.

The chain joins TRBV4-2 to TRBJ2-1, with a possible D match to TRBD1 (6 bases). V shed 1 base and J shed 7 bases, with 20 bases lying between them. Germline CDR1 and CDR2: LGHNA and YNFKEQ. The CDR3 runs to 17 residues. In DNA, the CDR3 is TGTGCCAGCAGCCAAGCGATGGAAGTGGGGGCTGGGAATGAGCAGTTCTTC. Translated: CASSQAMEVGAGNEQFF.

The V gene is TRBV29-1, the J gene TRBJ1-1, with D unclear. The germline V and J ends were trimmed by 2 bases and 1 base, with 11 bases remaining between them. The germline V gene encodes CDR1 SQVTM and CDR2 ANQGSEA. The CDR3 length is 14 residues. In DNA, the CDR3 is TGCAGCGTTGAAACCGGACGCCGGAACACTGAAGCTTTCTTT. Amino acids: CSVETGRRNTEAFF.

The chain carries TRBV30 and TRBJ1-1, with no clear D. The V gene's germline CDR1 is GTSNPN and CDR2 SVGIG (reference sequence). The CDR3 totals 13 residues. The germline V and J ends were trimmed by 3 bases and 0 bases, with 8 bases remaining between them. DNA for the CDR3: TGTGCCTGGAGGCGGAATTTGAACACTGAAGCTTTCTTT. Translating it yields CAWRRNLNTEAFF.

The rearrangement uses TRBV15 and TRBJ1-1; D is unresolved. The ends were cut back, 1 base at V and 0 bases at J, with 9 bases in the middle. The CDR3 covers 15 residues. The germline gives CDR1 LNHNV, CDR2 YYDKDF (reference sequence). The CDR3 bases are TGTGCCACCAGCAGAGGTGGCGGACTGAACACTGAAGCTTTCTTT. Translation gives CATSRGGGLNTEAFF.

The chain couples TRBV7-9 to TRBJ1-3; TRBD1 agrees at 9 bases. The CDR3 has 17 amino acids. V lost 3 bases to trimming and J lost 0 bases; unmatched junction nucleotides: 6. The V gene's germline CDR1 is SEHNR and CDR2 FQNEAQ (reference sequence). CDR3 in amino acids: CASSFNRGPTSGNTIYF. The CDR3 coding sequence is TGTGCCAGCAGCTTCAACAGGGGGCCCACCTCTGGAAACACCATATATTTT. Full variable domain (rest looked up from reference TRBV7-9 and TRBJ1-3): DTGVSQNPRHKITKRGQNVTFRCDPISEHNRLYWYRQTLGQGPEFLTYFQNEAQLEKSRLLSDRFSAERPKGSFSTLEIQRTEQGDSAMYLCASSFNRGPTSGNTIYFGEGSWLTVV.

This clone was seen a single time. The genes are TRBV5-1 and TRBJ2-2; D uncertain. This CDR3 comprises 14 residues. V was pared by 0 bases and J by 2 bases, with 5 bases between. Germline V lookup: CDR1 SGHRS, CDR2 YFSETQ. CDR3 bases: TGCGCCAGCAGCTTGGTACAAAACACCGGGGAGCTGTTTTTT. Encoded protein: CASSLVQNTGELFF.

Points on this clone: Its ends do not fully match the called genes, so a read error is possible. J is TRBJ2-5 and V is TRBV9; TRBD2 is a possible D gene (5 bases). This CDR3 has 14 residues. From germline, CDR1 is SGDLS and CDR2 YYNGEE. The CDR3 is CASSGGSHQETQYF. CDR3 in DNA: TGTGCCAGCAGCGGCGGGTCCCACCAGGAGACCCAGTACTTC.

This chain links TRBV29-1 with TRBJ1-1; D is possibly TRBD1 (6 bases). V lost 8 bases, J lost 0 bases, and 31 bases lay in between. The germline CDR1 and CDR2 sequences are SQVTM and ANQGSEA. The CDR3 consists of 19 residues. The CDR3 reads CSTRGGRGGLRGMNTEAFF. In DNA, the CDR3 is TGCAGCACAAGGGGTGGCAGGGGAGGTCTGAGGGGGATGAACACTGAAGCTTTCTTT. Looking up the rest from reference TRBV29-1 and TRBJ1-1 gives the full variable domain: SAVISQKPSRDICQRGTSLTIQCQVDSQVTMMFWYRQQPGQSLTLIATANQGSEATYESGFVIDKFPISRPNLTFSTLTVSNMSPEDSSIYLCSTRGGRGGLRGMNTEAFFGQGTRLTVV.

For the CDR3, the DNA is TGCAGCGTTGTGCCGGGACAAGAGACCCAGTACTTC. Its translation is CSVVPGQETQYF. This chain connects TRBV29-1 to TRBJ2-5; maybe TRBD2 (5 bases). CDR1 is SQVTM and CDR2 is ANQGSEA in the germline V gene. The CDR3 loop spans 12 amino acids. Trimming cost V 4 bases and J 2 bases, with 8 bases left between them.

The chain combines TRBV19 with TRBJ2-2; the D is unclear. Trimming removed 3 bases at V and 0 bases at J, with 17 bases between. Germline V lookup: CDR1 LNHDA, CDR2 SQIVND (reference sequence). The CDR3 has 18 amino acids. The CDR3 protein is CASSILRSLYANTGELFF. The DNA for the CDR3 is TGTGCCAGTAGTATCTTGCGGAGTCTTTACGCGAACACCGGGGAGCTGTTTTTT.

Note on this clone: It is likely a read error, because the conserved phenylalanine at the end of the CDR3 is missing. The DNA is omitted, as the CDR3 cannot be located on it reliably, and the CDR3 follows TCRdb's listing. The V call is TRBV27, the J call TRBJ2-7; the D call TRBD2 from the table was never checked on the DNA. Per germline, CDR1 MNHEY and CDR2 SMNVEV (reference sequence). The CDR3 has 12 amino acids, counting both end residues. CDR3: CASSSGTSGAPL.

V is TRBV5-5 and J is TRBJ2-1; tentative D call: TRBD2 (7 bases). The germline V gene encodes CDR1 SGHKS and CDR2 YYEKEE (reference sequence). The CDR3 runs 14 residues. V was cut by 7 bases and J by 9 bases, with 20 bases left in between. CDR3 DNA: TGTGCCAGCGGATTGCTTATAGGGGGGGTTGAGCAGTTCTTC. It codes for CASGLLIGGVEQFF.

This rearrangement joins TRBV5-8 to TRBJ2-3; weak D call: TRBD1 (5 bases). Germline loops: CDR1 SGHTS, CDR2 YDEGEE. CDR3 size: 12 residues. V gave up 5 bases and J gave up 3 bases, with 7 bases separating them. DNA of the CDR3: TGTGCCAGCAGTCCAGGGACAGATACGCAGTATTTT. Protein: CASSPGTDTQYF.